This T cell receptor (beta chain) emerged from a study of cytomegalovirus exposure and HLA in healthy donors. At the level of the study: Among 150 million to 200 million T cells, an earlier analysis found around 100 million unique TCR beta sequences.

Notes on the study in general: Across donors, presence/absence analyses took sequencing depth to be roughly uniform. Analysis was carried out at a later point, and it linked a missense DCLRE1C variant to TCR beta V- and J-gene trimming.

Researchers ran the PCR with 60 Vbeta and 13 Jbeta primers. Sequencing used immunoSEQ multiplex PCR; TCRdb keeps in-frame clones, though not all of them. This sample has a few hundred thousand clones; around 77% occur once, and the top ten carry under 3%. All the people who gave samples were healthy bone marrow donors. Germline CDR1 SGHRS, CDR2 YFSETQ. Trimming at V came to 2 bases and at J to 5 bases, leaving 6 bases not matched to a gene. The CDR3 totals 15 residues. This clone has a single count. Its target is unknown. Sequencing used PBMCs. This receptor was identified in a woman aged 25 to 39 in good health and CMV-seronegative. This chain connects TRBV5-1 to TRBJ2-7; 11 nucleotides match TRBD1. The CDR3, as DNA: TGCGCCAGCAGCTTTGGGACAGGGGGGCGCGACGAGCAGTACTTC. Translation: CASSFGTGGRDEQYF.